These 30 T cell receptor beta chains came from one sample sequenced in a study of T cell repertoires in cytomegalovirus infection. Their target antigens are unknown. TCRdb analysed the reads with MiXCR anew, one entry per CDR3 protein. The sample lists about 740,000 distinct CDR3 sequences, around a third seen once, with over 15% in the top ten. Sequencing was performed on cultured PBMCs, taken from culture after CMV antigen stimulation. Source of these receptors: a human donor in good health (CMV status not recorded). Some clones in this sample may be carry-over from other donors' samples.

The V gene is TRBV29-1, the J gene TRBJ1-4; 7 bases match TRBD1. Germline CDR1 is SQVTM and CDR2 is ANQGSEA. Trimming took 5 bases from V and 5 from J; bases not matched to a gene: 5. This CDR3 spans 13 amino acids. The CDR3 is CSVSGGRNEKLFF. The CDR3 DNA follows: TGCAGCGTTTCAGGGGGGAGAAATGAAAAACTGTTTTTT. The full variable domain, rest sourced from reference TRBV29-1 and TRBJ1-4, is SAVISQKPSRDICQRGTSLTIQCQVDSQVTMMFWYRQQPGQSLTLIATANQGSEATYESGFVIDKFPISRPNLTFSTLTVSNMSPEDSSIYLCSVSGGRNEKLFFGSGTQLSVL.

A few counts support this clonotype. J is TRBJ2-3 and V is TRBV4-1, with D unresolved. Germline V gives CDR1 MGHRA, CDR2 YSYEKL. The CDR3 contains 15 residues. V was shortened by 4 bases and J by 2 bases, with 13 bases between the two germline ends. In DNA form, the CDR3 reads TGCGCCAGCAGCCCCGGCACGAGAGACACAGATACGCAGTATTTT. It is translated as CASSPGTRDTDTQYF.

The rearrangement uses TRBV6-2 or TRBV6-3 and TRBJ2-7, with TRBD1 matching 7 bases. The CDR3 runs to 14 residues. With 5 bases clipped from V and 0 bases from J, the junction kept 4 bases outside the gene matches. From germline, CDR1 is MNHEY and CDR2 SVGEGT. The CDR3 bases are TGTGCCAGCAGTGTGACAGGGATCTCCTACGAGCAGTACTTC. Translated: CASSVTGISYEQYF.

As regards this clonotype: Since no conserved phenylalanine or tryptophan closes the CDR3, a read error is the likely cause. CDR3 amino acids: CASSFSTVGGQPQHL. CDR3 bases: TGTGCCAGCAGCTTCAGTACGGTGGGTGGGCAGCCCCAGCATTTG. The chain combines TRBV7-9 with TRBJ1-5; no clear D. CDR3 size: 15 residues. Germline lookup yields CDR1 SEHNR and CDR2 FQNEAQ (reference sequence). V was trimmed by 3 bases and J by 7 bases, leaving 16 bases between them.

This clonotype was found many times. J is TRBJ1-3 and V is TRBV7-3; possible D gene TRBD1, 6 bases. In germline, CDR1 is SGHTA, CDR2 FQGTGA. This CDR3 is 18 amino acids long. The ends were cut back, 5 bases at V and 0 bases at J, with 20 bases in the middle. The CDR3 here is CASSPWDNTRGSGNTIYF. In DNA, the CDR3 is TGTGCCAGCAGCCCCTGGGACAATACTAGGGGCTCTGGAAACACCATATATTTT.

V is TRBV20-1 and J is TRBJ2-2; the D is unclear. The CDR3 totals 13 residues. Trimming removed 3 bases from V and 4 bases from J, with 9 bases in between. Germline CDR1 DFQATT, CDR2 SNEGSKA (reference sequence). The CDR3 DNA follows: TGCAGTGCTAGGGAGAGGATCACCGGGGAGCTGTTTTTT. Its protein is CSARERITGELFF.

The rearrangement joins TRBV7-9 to TRBJ1-3; D is ambiguous. Trimming took off 0 bases at V and 9 bases at J, with 15 bases between the two ends. The CDR3 consists of 15 residues. Per germline, CDR1 SEHNR and CDR2 FQNEAQ (reference sequence). The CDR3 region has the DNA TGTGCCAGCAGCTTAGCCGTCAGCCCCGGCGCCACCATATATTTT. It is translated as CASSLAVSPGATIYF.

This clonotype is a singleton in its sample. A much larger clone differs by one base, so this may be a read error. V usage is TRBV7-2 and J usage is TRBJ2-7; D is unresolved. Germline V gives CDR1 SGHTA, CDR2 FQGNSA. The V gene lost 1 base and the J gene lost 6 bases, with 16 bases spanning the gap. CDR3 length: 15 amino acids. CDR3 region: CASSLDHQEFCEQYF. The CDR3 DNA reads as TGTGCCAGCAGCTTAGATCACCAGGAATTCTGCGAGCAGTACTTC.

The chain combines TRBV7-2 with TRBJ2-7, with TRBD2 identical over 12 bases. There are 14 residues in the CDR3. With 4 bases clipped from V and 6 bases from J, the junction kept 4 bases outside the gene matches. The germline CDR1 and CDR2 sequences are SGHTA and FQGNSA. The DNA for the CDR3 is TGTGCCAGCAGCTCATCTAGCGGGAGGGGCGAGCAGTACTTC. Its protein is CASSSSSGRGEQYF. Filled out from reference TRBV7-2 and TRBJ2-7, the complete variable domain reads GAGVSQSPSNKVTEKGKDVELRCDPISGHTALYWYRQSLGQGLEFLIYFQGNSAPDKSGLPSDRFSAERTGGSVSTLTIQRTQQEDSAVYLCASSSSSGRGEQYFGPGTRLTVT.

Concerning this clonotype itself: This likely comes from a read error, as the CDR3 has no conserved phenylalanine or tryptophan at its end. The chain joins TRBV7-2 to TRBJ2-5; D not certain. The ends were cut back, 3 bases at V and 9 bases at J, with 23 bases in the middle. CDR3 length: 16 amino acids. Germline CDR1 SGHTA, CDR2 FQGNSA. This CDR3 reads CASSFVSGPFLGSQYV. For the CDR3, the DNA is TGTGCCAGCAGCTTTGTCTCCGGTCCTTTCCTTGGGTCCCAGTACGTC.

This clonotype was recorded a few times. V is TRBV6-2 or TRBV6-3 and J is TRBJ1-1; the D is unclear. The V gene lost 6 bases and the J gene lost 0 bases, with 14 bases spanning the gap. The germline V gene encodes CDR1 MNHEY and CDR2 SVGEGT. The CDR3 runs to 15 residues. Here the CDR3 reads CASRTARIMNTEAFF. The CDR3 DNA sequence: TGTGCCAGCAGGACCGCCCGGATTATGAACACTGAAGCTTTCTTT.

This clonotype showed up just a few times. The rearrangement joins TRBV4-1 to TRBJ2-7, with TRBD2 matching 8 bases. The V gene's germline CDR1 is MGHRA and CDR2 YSYEKL. This CDR3 comprises 17 residues. With 3 bases clipped from V and 4 bases from J, the junction kept 14 bases outside the gene matches. The DNA of the CDR3 is TGCGCCAGCAGCCACTCGACTAGCGCCGGGGGGACATACGAGCAGTACTTC. As protein: CASSHSTSAGGTYEQYF.

The chain has TRBV4-2 and TRBJ1-1; D gene ambiguous. Trimming pared 0 bases from V and 3 bases from J, leaving 8 bases between. The CDR3 consists of 14 residues. Per germline, CDR1 LGHNA and CDR2 YNFKEQ. In DNA form, the CDR3 reads TGTGCCAGCAGCCAAGAGTCAGAGGACACTGAAGCTTTCTTT. This sequence encodes CASSQESEDTEAFF.

The chain combines TRBV7-9 with TRBJ1-3, with TRBD1 as a possible D gene (6 bases). Germline CDR1 reads SEHNR; CDR2 reads FQNEAQ (reference sequence). The CDR3 spans 16 residues. The V end was cut by 0 bases, the J end by 0 bases, with 9 bases between. The CDR3 DNA reads TGTGCCAGCAGCTTAGCTGGGGGCCCCTCTGGAAACACCATATATTTT. Translation gives CASSLAGGPSGNTIYF. The full variable domain, in which reference TRBV7-9 and TRBJ1-3 provide the parts outside the CDR3, is DTGVSQNPRHKITKRGQNVTFRCDPISEHNRLYWYRQTLGQGPEFLTYFQNEAQLEKSRLLSDRFSAERPKGSFSTLEIQRTEQGDSAMYLCASSLAGGPSGNTIYFGEGSWLTVV.

The chain couples TRBV12-3 or TRBV12-4 to TRBJ2-5, with D perhaps given as TRBD1 or TRBD2 (5 bases each). This CDR3 comprises 13 residues. Trimming cost V 5 bases and J 5 bases, with 12 bases left between them. CDR3 nucleotides: TGTGCCAGCAGTGGGGACCTTAAGGAGACCCAGTACTTC. Its protein product is CASSGDLKETQYF.

The gene calls are TRBV7-9 and TRBJ1-2, with D tentatively TRBD1 (5 bases). The CDR3 has 13 amino acids. Germline CDR1 SEHNR, CDR2 FQNEAQ (reference sequence). The V and J ends lost 6 bases and 5 bases respectively, with 13 bases between them. The DNA of the CDR3 is TGTGCCAGCAGACCAGACAGTCTTTATGGCTACACCTTC. Amino acids: CASRPDSLYGYTF.

This clonotype was seen ten or more times. V usage is TRBV7-8 and J usage is TRBJ2-1; 7 nucleotides align to TRBD2. This CDR3 comprises 19 residues. Trimming removed 5 bases from V and 2 bases from J; junction bases left unmatched: 18. Germline CDR1 SGHVS, CDR2 FQNEAQ. The CDR3 here is CASSPFFVFRSGAYNEQFF. CDR3 DNA sequence: TGTGCCAGCAGCCCATTTTTCGTATTTCGAAGCGGGGCCTACAATGAGCAGTTCTTC.

The genes are TRBV6-2 or TRBV6-3 and TRBJ2-3; TRBD2 agrees at 13 bases. The CDR3 covers 16 residues. Germline CDR1 MNHEY, CDR2 SVGEGT. Trimming took 5 bases from V and 1 from J; bases not matched to a gene: 3. CDR3 protein: CASSGLAGVGTDTQYF. DNA of the CDR3: TGTGCCAGCAGTGGACTAGCGGGAGTGGGCACAGATACGCAGTATTTT.

The V call is TRBV4-1, the J call TRBJ1-6; maybe TRBD1 (5 bases). This CDR3 region has 17 residues. CDR1 is MGHRA, CDR2 YSYEKL, per germline. V shed 0 bases and J shed 3 bases, with 12 bases lying between them. DNA for the CDR3: TGCGCCAGCAGCCAAGATGAGGGGCAAATCTATAATTCACCCCTCCACTTT. This codes for CASSQDEGQIYNSPLHF.

This clonotype was recorded a few times. This rearrangement joins TRBV12-3 or TRBV12-4 to TRBJ2-3, with TRBD2 as a possible D gene (6 bases). The length of the CDR3 is 14 residues. V was cut by 7 bases and J by 2 bases, with 13 bases left in between. The chain's CDR3 is CASTGWGLTDTQYF. The CDR3 nucleotides read TGTGCCAGCACAGGATGGGGACTCACAGATACGCAGTATTTT.

This clonotype has just a few counts. V usage is TRBV7-9 and J usage is TRBJ2-7; D may be TRBD1 (5 bases). Germline values: CDR1 SEHNR, CDR2 FQNEAQ (reference sequence). The V end was cut by 4 bases, the J end by 4 bases, with 26 bases between. This CDR3 contains 18 residues. The CDR3 spells CASSSPRTRGTSGYEQYF. CDR3 sequence (DNA): TGTGCCAGCAGCTCGCCTCGGACAAGGGGAACCTCCGGGTACGAGCAGTACTTC.

In its sample, this clonotype was seen once. The chain uses TRBV19 and TRBJ2-1; D possibly corresponds to TRBD2 (6 bases). Germline V gene sequence: CDR1 LNHDA, CDR2 SQIVND (reference sequence). The CDR3 has 15 amino acids. V lost 3 bases to trimming and J lost 5 bases, with 14 bases between them. CDR3 DNA: TGTGCCAGTAGTATGGGATCATTAGCGGACAATGAGCAGTTCTTC. Protein product: CASSMGSLADNEQFF.

This clonotype was recorded at least ten times. The chain carries TRBV7-2 and TRBJ2-1, with TRBD2 as a possible D gene (6 bases). The germline V and J ends were trimmed by 4 bases and 7 bases, with 17 bases remaining between them. CDR1 is SGHTA, CDR2 FQGNSA, per germline. The CDR3 extends over 15 amino acids. The DNA for the CDR3 is TGTGCCAGCAGCTCCAGTGTATTGGCGGGGAATGAGCAGTTCTTC. It encodes CASSSSVLAGNEQFF. The complete variable domain, with remaining parts taken from reference TRBV7-2 and TRBJ2-1, reads GAGVSQSPSNKVTEKGKDVELRCDPISGHTALYWYRQSLGQGLEFLIYFQGNSAPDKSGLPSDRFSAERTGGSVSTLTIQRTQQEDSAVYLCASSSSVLAGNEQFFGPGTRLTVL.

V gene TRBV4-1 combines with J gene TRBJ1-3; 8 bases agree with TRBD1. Germline CDR1 MGHRA, CDR2 YSYEKL. J lost 4 bases, V lost 2 bases, and 4 bases had no gene match. This CDR3 contains 15 residues. The CDR3 protein is CASSQPGGPGNTIYF. The CDR3 DNA follows: TGCGCCAGCAGCCAACCAGGGGGCCCGGGAAACACCATATATTTT.

The rearrangement links TRBV7-4 to TRBJ2-1; D is ambiguous. The CDR3 runs 12 residues. Germline assignment: CDR1 SGHVT and CDR2 SQSDAQ. Trimming took 5 bases from V and 9 from J, leaving 11 bases between them. CDR3 residues: CASSPWVGEQFF. The CDR3 nucleotides read TGTGCCAGCAGCCCCTGGGTGGGTGAGCAGTTCTTC.

This clonotype was counted a few times. For the CDR3, the DNA is TGTGCCAGCAGCCAAAGCCCCACTTTGGATACGCAGTATTTT. Translation gives CASSQSPTLDTQYF. The J gene is TRBJ2-3, the V gene TRBV4-2; no clear D gene. Per germline, CDR1 LGHNA and CDR2 YNFKEQ. V was shortened by 2 bases and J by 6 bases, with 12 bases between the two germline ends. This CDR3 is 14 amino acids long.

This clonotype has a count of ten or more. The rearrangement uses TRBV7-2 and TRBJ1-1; 9 bases map to TRBD1. This CDR3 comprises 16 residues. Germline CDR1 is SGHTA and CDR2 is FQGNSA. The J segment lost 2 bases and the V segment lost 8 bases, leaving 12 bases of the junction unmatched. CDR3 in DNA: TGTGCCAGCCGCCGGAGACCGGGACAGGGAAACACTGAAGCTTTCTTT. Translated: CASRRRPGQGNTEAFF.

The V gene is TRBV27, the J gene TRBJ2-1; D remains ambiguous. Germline V gene sequence: CDR1 MNHEY, CDR2 SMNVEV (reference sequence). The CDR3 extends over 13 amino acids. V shed 4 bases and J shed 10 bases, with 14 bases lying between them. The CDR3 protein is CASSSSPRGEQFF. Here the CDR3 DNA reads TGTGCCAGCAGTTCCTCCCCCCGTGGGGAGCAGTTCTTC.

This clonotype was detected many times. The rearrangement joins TRBV7-2 to TRBJ2-3; possibly TRBD1 for D (6 bases). The V end lost 5 bases, the J end lost 0 bases, and 15 bases lay between the germline ends. Germline V lookup: CDR1 SGHTA, CDR2 FQGNSA. The CDR3 is 16 amino acids. CDR3 coding DNA: TGTGCCAGCAGCCCCTGGACAGAAGCTAGCACAGATACGCAGTATTTT. Translating gives CASSPWTEASTDTQYF.

The rearrangement links TRBV10-3 to TRBJ2-7; D may be TRBD1 (5 bases). The CDR3 extends over 13 amino acids. Germline CDR1 is ENHRY and CDR2 is SYGVKD. V lost 3 bases and J lost 6, with 12 bases in between. In nucleotides, the CDR3 is TGTGCCATCAGTGATTCAGGGTCATCCGAGCAGTACTTC. Translating it yields CAISDSGSSEQYF.